The 8 T cell receptor beta chains in this list originate from one sample, sequenced in a study of CD8 T cells in ankylosing spondylitis. Study-level findings and limits: Seemingly distinctive of ankylosing spondylitis blood was a TCR beta motif formed by eight highly homologous variants.

Their antigens remain unidentified. TCRdb analysed the 5' RACE reads with MiXCR anew, one entry per CDR3 protein. The sample yields approximately 400,000 distinct CDR3 sequences, 25% to 30% seen once. Sequencing input: blood, either unsorted or a sorted T cell fraction (not recorded which). Receptors originate from a male donor with ankylosing spondylitis.

This chain joins TRBV5-5 and TRBJ2-5; TRBD2 might be the D (6 bases). CDR3 length equals 13 residues. The V end lost 1 base, the J end lost 4 bases, and 8 bases lay between the germline ends. Germline CDR1 SGHKS, CDR2 YYEKEE (reference sequence). CDR3 bases: TGTGCCAGCAGCTTGCACGGGGGAGAGACCCAGTACTTC. Translating gives CASSLHGGETQYF.

This clonotype was seen a few times. The rearrangement joins TRBV5-1 to TRBJ1-4; the D is unclear. Trimming took off 3 bases at V and 0 bases at J, with 9 bases between the two ends. The germline CDR1 and CDR2 sequences are SGHRS and YFSETQ. The CDR3 spans 15 residues. CDR3 nucleotide sequence: TGCGCCAGCAGCTGGTTGGGGACAACTAATGAAAAACTGTTTTTT. Its protein product is CASSWLGTTNEKLFF.

This clonotype was seen a few times. The CDR3 DNA sequence: TGTGCCAGCAGCTTTACGTCTAGCGGTAACGAGCAGTACTTC. Its protein is CASSFTSSGNEQYF. The gene calls are TRBV7-2 and TRBJ2-7; 7 bases agree with TRBD2. The CDR3 runs to 14 residues. Looked up from germline, CDR1 is SGHTA and CDR2 is FQGNSA. V shed 3 bases, J shed 5 bases, and the junction held 7 bases outside the gene matches.

This clonotype occurred a few times. V gene TRBV27 combines with J gene TRBJ2-6, with D possibly being TRBD1 or TRBD2 (7 bases each). Per the germline V gene, CDR1 is MNHEY and CDR2 is SMNVEV (reference sequence). With 7 bases removed from V and 4 bases from J, the gap between germline ends came to 17 bases. This CDR3 has 16 residues. CDR3 DNA sequence: TGTGCCAGCAATTCAGGGGGGGCGTCAGGGGCCAACGTCCTGACTTTC. Its protein is CASNSGGASGANVLTF.

The chain recombines TRBV5-6 with TRBJ1-2, with 9 nucleotides matching TRBD1. Germline V gene sequence: CDR1 SGHDT, CDR2 YYEEEE. The junction had 4 bases not matched to a gene; V was cut back by 4 bases and J by 6 bases. The CDR3 has 13 residues. CDR3: CASSADRGNGYTF. CDR3 nucleotide sequence: TGTGCCAGCAGCGCTGACAGGGGGAATGGCTACACCTTC.

This chain uses TRBV20-1 with TRBJ2-1; 14 positions agree with TRBD2. Germline CDR1 DFQATT, CDR2 SNEGSKA (reference sequence). V was clipped by 6 bases and J by 4 bases; unmatched bases: 8. The CDR3 is made up of 16 amino acids. Written as DNA, the CDR3 is TGCAGTGCGGGACTAGCGGGAGTAAGTGATTACAATGAGCAGTTCTTC. Its translation: CSAGLAGVSDYNEQFF.

The CDR3, as DNA: TGTGCCAGCAGTTTATACCCCCCCGGGACAGTTGAAAAACACTATGGCTACACCTTC. As protein: CASSLYPPGTVEKHYGYTF. The chain carries TRBV27 and TRBJ1-2; the match to TRBD1 covers 7 bases. Looked up from germline, CDR1 is MNHEY and CDR2 is SMNVEV (reference sequence). Germline trimming cut 1 base from V and 3 bases from J; bases unmatched to any gene: 17. The CDR3 extends over 19 amino acids.

The rearrangement uses TRBV29-1 and TRBJ2-5, with D possibly TRBD1 on 5 matching bases. The CDR3 is 12 amino acids. The V gene lost 6 bases and the J gene lost 1 base, with 9 bases spanning the gap. The V gene's germline CDR1 is SQVTM and CDR2 ANQGSEA. DNA for the CDR3: TGCAGCGTCGGACAACCCCAAGAGACCCAGTACTTC. Protein sequence: CSVGQPQETQYF.